This TCR beta chain was found in a study of blood T cell repertoires in COVID-19. Only in-frame clones appear in the TCRdb table, and some are missing; sequencing was by immunoSEQ multiplex PCR. This sample has about 60,000 clones, with approximately 86% found just once. Losses at the gene ends were 4 bases for V and 1 base for J; bases not matched to a gene: 5. CDR1 is KGHDR, CDR2 SFDVKD, per germline. CDR3 size: 15 residues. Material: peripheral blood. This sequence joins TRBV24-1 and TRBJ1-1; 7 nucleotides match TRBD1. The TCR was taken from a man in his sixties with acute or convalescent COVID-19. CDR3 in amino acids: CATSDSRTGNTEAFF. The CDR3 nucleotides read TGTGCCACCAGTGACTCCCGGACAGGGAACACTGAAGCTTTCTTT.